This TCR beta chain comes out of a study of PD-1 blockade in classical Hodgkin lymphoma. Overall study findings and caveats: Baseline TCR diversity was reportedly lower in newly diagnosed patients than in healthy donors. It was reported as lower still in relapsed/refractory patients. CD4+ but not CD8+ TCR diversity rose significantly by C4D1. Nivolumab starters within 1 year of ASCT were excluded.

Repertoires were generated with immunoSEQ multiplex PCR, while TCRdb's copy carries only in-frame clones and drops some. Of some 63,000 clones listed, roughly 90% are singletons. V lost 5 bases, J lost 3 bases, and 13 bases lay in between. Germline V gene lookup returns CDR1 SEHNR and CDR2 FQNEAQ (reference sequence). CDR3 length: 14 amino acids. The patients all showed relapse after autologous stem cell transplantation, while their brentuximab vedotin exposure varied. Best outcomes ranged across complete response, partial response and progressive disease. This clone ranks as large. Its antigen is not known.

The chain carries TRBV7-9 and TRBJ1-1; D is undetermined. The specimen comprised peripheral blood mononuclear cells (PBMCs), sampled at baseline. The TCR was taken from a human donor with classical Hodgkin lymphoma. CDR3 sequence reads: CASSPHVAYTEAFF. CDR3 sequence (DNA): TGTGCCAGCAGCCCCCACGTGGCGTACACTGAAGCTTTCTTT. The complete variable domain, with remaining parts taken from reference TRBV7-9 and TRBJ1-1, reads DTGVSQNPRHKITKRGQNVTFRCDPISEHNRLYWYRQTLGQGPEFLTYFQNEAQLEKSRLLSDRFSAERPKGSFSTLEIQRTEQGDSAMYLCASSPHVAYTEAFFGQGTRLTVV.